The 4 T cell receptor beta chains in this list originate from one sample, sequenced in a study of CD8 T cells in ankylosing spondylitis. TCRdb re-called the 5' RACE reads with MiXCR, one entry per CDR3 protein. The data show around 150,000 distinct CDR3 sequences, 25% to 35% seen once. Sequences were obtained from synovial fluid, either unsorted or a sorted T cell fraction (not recorded which). These receptors all come from a male donor with ankylosing spondylitis.

The rearrangement joins TRBV9 to TRBJ2-1; perhaps TRBD2 as D (5 bases). Germline loops: CDR1 SGDLS, CDR2 YYNGEE. Deletions cut 0 bases from V and 5 bases from J, with 6 bases between. The CDR3 length is 13 residues. The CDR3 region has the DNA TGTGCCAGCAGCGTAGCGGGGAACAATGAGCAGTTCTTC. It encodes CASSVAGNNEQFF.

This clonotype was seen more than once but under ten times. The chain combines TRBV20-1 with TRBJ2-1; TRBD1 aligns across 9 bases. V trimming: 3 bases; J trimming: 7 bases; junction bases outside the gene matches: 13. Germline loops: CDR1 DFQATT, CDR2 SNEGSKA (reference sequence). The CDR3 loop spans 16 amino acids. The CDR3 DNA reads as TGCAGTGCTAGCATGGGACAGGGATATGTGAGGAATGAGCAGTTCTTC. It specifies CSASMGQGYVRNEQFF.

The chain combines TRBV6-1 with TRBJ2-2, with no clear D. Germline V gives CDR1 MNHNS, CDR2 SASEGT. V dropped 7 bases and J dropped 1 base, with 7 bases sitting between them. The CDR3 length is 13 residues. This CDR3 reads CASIPKNTGELFF. The CDR3 coding sequence is TGTGCCAGCATCCCCAAGAACACCGGGGAGCTGTTTTTT.

This sequence joins TRBV20-1 and TRBJ2-7; TRBD1 might be the D (6 bases). The CDR3 is 13 amino acids. Trimming removed 6 bases from V and 1 base from J, with 13 bases in between. Germline V gene lookup returns CDR1 DFQATT and CDR2 SNEGSKA (reference sequence). The CDR3 DNA follows: TGCAGTGCGTGGGGACACCTGTCCTACGAGCAGTACTTC. Translating gives CSAWGHLSYEQYF.